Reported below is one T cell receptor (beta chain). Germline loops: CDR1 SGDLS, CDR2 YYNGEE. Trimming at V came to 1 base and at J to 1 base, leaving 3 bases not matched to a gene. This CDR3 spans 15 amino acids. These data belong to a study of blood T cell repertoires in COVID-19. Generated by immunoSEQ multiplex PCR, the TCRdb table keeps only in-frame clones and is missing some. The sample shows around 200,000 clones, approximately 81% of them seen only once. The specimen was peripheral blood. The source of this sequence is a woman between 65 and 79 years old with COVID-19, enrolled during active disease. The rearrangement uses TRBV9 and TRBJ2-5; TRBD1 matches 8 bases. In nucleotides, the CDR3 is TGTGCCAGCAGCGTACACACAGGGGGCCAAGAGACCCAGTACTTC. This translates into CASSVHTGGQETQYF.